These 16 T cell receptor beta chains were all obtained from the same sample, sequenced in a study of blood T cell repertoires in COVID-19. Measured with immunoSEQ multiplex PCR; TCRdb has only the in-frame clones, and not every one. The sample holds some 100,000 clones; 85% to 95% are singletons and the top ten take about 6.3%. The sequencing input was peripheral blood. The receptors here all came from a woman in her sixties with active COVID-19.

This chain links TRBV2 with TRBJ1-6; a weak D match, TRBD1 (6 bases). V lost 5 bases, J lost 8 bases, and 13 bases lay in between. This CDR3 has 14 residues. Looked up from germline, CDR1 is SNHLY and CDR2 is FYNNEI. The CDR3 loop reads CASSPQGRDSPLHF. Here the CDR3 DNA reads TGTGCCAGCAGTCCCCAGGGGAGGGATTCACCCCTCCACTTT.

The CDR3 is CASSRWAELNEKLFF. CDR3 sequence (DNA): TGCGCCAGCAGCCGGTGGGCAGAACTTAATGAAAAACTGTTTTTT. The rearrangement uses TRBV4-3 and TRBJ1-4, with no clear D. The CDR3 has 15 amino acids. Germline CDR1 is LGHNA and CDR2 is YSLEER. Trimming stripped 4 bases from V and 4 bases from J, with 13 bases between.

This rearrangement joins TRBV5-6 to TRBJ2-2; 8 bases align to TRBD2. CDR1 and CDR2 from the germline V gene are SGHDT and YYEEEE. With 0 bases clipped from V and 7 bases from J, the junction kept 5 bases outside the gene matches. This CDR3 is 15 amino acids long. In nucleotides, the CDR3 is TGTGCCAGCAGCTTGGGCGGGAGGCCTGACGGGGAGCTGTTTTTT. Translating it yields CASSLGGRPDGELFF.

This chain uses TRBV29-1 with TRBJ2-1; 13 nucleotides match TRBD2. The CDR3 covers 14 residues. V shed 8 bases and J 8 bases; nucleotides not matched to a gene: 9. In germline, CDR1 is SQVTM, CDR2 ANQGSEA. CDR3 coding DNA: TGCAGCTCCCGGACTAGCGGGAGATTCGATGAGCAGTTCTTC. Its protein is CSSRTSGRFDEQFF.

The chain links TRBV28 to TRBJ1-4; 7 bases fit TRBD1. Germline V gives CDR1 MDHEN, CDR2 SYDVKM. The V and J ends lost 3 bases and 5 bases, in that order; junction bases with no gene match: 12. The CDR3 spans 17 residues. The CDR3 bases are TGTGCCAGCAGTTTTTGGAGCTGGGACAGACCGAATGAAAAACTGTTTTTT. It encodes CASSFWSWDRPNEKLFF.

V gene TRBV23-1 combines with J gene TRBJ2-5; TRBD2 matches 13 bases. Being an ORF, TRBV23-1 has a function that is uncertain. The V and J ends lost 3 bases and 3 bases, in that order; junction bases with no gene match: 4. This CDR3 region has 16 residues. CDR3 amino acids: CASSHPGLAGKETQYF. CDR3 DNA sequence: TGCGCCAGCAGTCACCCGGGACTAGCGGGGAAAGAGACCCAGTACTTC.

V usage is TRBV28 and J usage is TRBJ1-4, with D perhaps matching TRBD1 (5 bases). V was trimmed by 5 bases and J by 7 bases, leaving 17 bases between them. The CDR3 spans 15 residues. In germline, CDR1 is MDHEN, CDR2 SYDVKM. The CDR3 DNA is TGTGCCAGCAGTCCGAGGACACGGTCGGTTGAAAAACTGTTTTTT. Protein product: CASSPRTRSVEKLFF.

A single count supports this clone. J is TRBJ1-1 and V is TRBV29-1, with D maybe TRBD1 (5 bases). The CDR3 has 10 amino acids. Trimming left V 2 bases short and J 10 bases short, with 8 bases between. Germline V gives CDR1 SQVTM, CDR2 ANQGSEA. In DNA, the CDR3 is TGCAGCGTTGAAAGGGGTGGAGCTTTCTTT. It specifies CSVERGGAFF.

The gene calls are TRBV5-1 and TRBJ1-4, with 9 nucleotides matching TRBD1. Unmatched junction bases numbered 5, after V lost 4 bases and J lost 4 bases. CDR3 length: 15 residues. CDR1 is SGHRS, CDR2 YFSETQ, per germline. CDR3 amino acids: CASSPGTGLNEKLFF. CDR3 coding DNA: TGCGCCAGCAGCCCGGGGACAGGGCTTAATGAAAAACTGTTTTTT. The full variable domain, in which reference TRBV5-1 and TRBJ1-4 provide the parts outside the CDR3, is KAGVTQTPRYLIKTRGQQVTLSCSPISGHRSVSWYQQTPGQGLQFLFEYFSETQRNKGNFPGRFSGRQFSNSRSEMNVSTLELGDSALYLCASSPGTGLNEKLFFGSGTQLSVL.

The chain joins TRBV7-8 to TRBJ2-1; 8 nucleotides align to TRBD2. CDR1 SGHVS and CDR2 FQNEAQ come from the germline V gene. The CDR3 has 16 amino acids. The J segment lost 7 bases and the V segment lost 5 bases, leaving 13 bases of the junction unmatched. CDR3 loop: CASSRKGAGGMNEQFF. CDR3 DNA: TGTGCCAGCAGCAGAAAAGGCGCGGGGGGTATGAATGAGCAGTTCTTC. Drawing the rest from reference TRBV7-8 and TRBJ2-1, the complete variable domain is GAGVSQSPRYKVAKRGQDVALRCDPISGHVSLFWYQQALGQGPEFLTYFQNEAQLDKSGLPSDRFFAERPEGSVSTLKIQRTQQEDSAVYLCASSRKGAGGMNEQFFGPGTRLTVL.

This chain uses TRBV19 with TRBJ2-6; D is perhaps TRBD1 (5 bases). The germline V gene encodes CDR1 LNHDA and CDR2 SQIVND (reference sequence). The CDR3 is 15 amino acids. Trimming cost V 7 bases and J 2 bases, with 12 bases left between them. CDR3 loop: CASNPSGTGANVLTF. The CDR3 DNA reads as TGTGCCAGTAACCCGTCAGGGACTGGGGCCAACGTCCTGACTTTC.

This chain connects TRBV6-5 to TRBJ1-2; 9 bases are shared with TRBD1. Germline CDR1 and CDR2: MNHEY and SVGAGI. The CDR3 contains 15 residues. The junction had 5 bases not matched to a gene; V was cut back by 6 bases and J by 0 bases. In DNA, the CDR3 is TGTGCCAGCAGGGGGGGACAGGGCGCTAACTATGGCTACACCTTC. Residues: CASRGGQGANYGYTF.

Here the CDR3 reads CASRRTGANTGELFF. Here the CDR3 DNA reads TGTGCCAGCAGAAGGACTGGCGCGAACACCGGGGAGCTGTTTTTT. The chain recombines TRBV2 with TRBJ2-2, with D perhaps matching TRBD2 (5 bases). The ends were cut back, 6 bases at V and 0 bases at J, with 11 bases in the middle. The germline CDR1 and CDR2 sequences are SNHLY and FYNNEI. CDR3 length: 15 residues.

J is TRBJ2-7 and V is TRBV2; a weak D match, TRBD2 (6 bases). The CDR3 runs 14 residues. Germline CDR1 SNHLY, CDR2 FYNNEI. Trimming removed 3 bases at V and 2 bases at J, with 11 bases between. CDR3 DNA sequence: TGTGCCAGCAGTGATCTGGACTACGCCTACGAGCAGTACTTC. Protein product: CASSDLDYAYEQYF.

The rearrangement uses TRBV7-7 and TRBJ2-5; tentatively, D is TRBD1 (6 bases). Trimming stripped 6 bases from V and 5 bases from J, with 13 bases between. The germline CDR1 and CDR2 sequences are SSHAT and FNYEAQ (reference sequence). There are 13 residues in the CDR3. CDR3 amino acids: CASSPGTLETQYF. The CDR3 bases are TGTGCCAGCAGTCCCGGGACATTGGAGACCCAGTACTTC.

The J gene is TRBJ1-3, the V gene TRBV19; D not resolved. The V end was cut by 7 bases, the J end by 4 bases, with 14 bases between. Germline assignment: CDR1 LNHDA and CDR2 SQIVND (reference sequence). The CDR3 is 14 amino acids. The CDR3 protein is CASTYPAGGNTIYF. The CDR3 bases are TGTGCCAGTACCTATCCGGCCGGGGGAAACACCATATATTTT.